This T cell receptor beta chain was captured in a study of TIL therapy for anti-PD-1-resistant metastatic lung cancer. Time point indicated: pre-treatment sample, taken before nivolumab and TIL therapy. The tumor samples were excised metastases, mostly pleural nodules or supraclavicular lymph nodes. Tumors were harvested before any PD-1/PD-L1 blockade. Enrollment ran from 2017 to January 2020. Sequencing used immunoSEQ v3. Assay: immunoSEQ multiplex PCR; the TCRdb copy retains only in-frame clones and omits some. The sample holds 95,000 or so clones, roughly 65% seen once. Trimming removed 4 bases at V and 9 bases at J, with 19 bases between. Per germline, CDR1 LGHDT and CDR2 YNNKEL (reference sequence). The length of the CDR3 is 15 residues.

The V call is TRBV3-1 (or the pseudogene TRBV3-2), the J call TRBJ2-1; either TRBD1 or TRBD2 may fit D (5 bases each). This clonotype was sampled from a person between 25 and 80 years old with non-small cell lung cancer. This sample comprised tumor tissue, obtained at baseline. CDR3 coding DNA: TGTGCCAGCAGCCGACCGGGCTACCTTGGGGGTGAGCAGTTCTTC. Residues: CASSRPGYLGGEQFF.